What follows describes a single TCR beta chain. Which antigen it targets is not known. The input lacks base qualities; no much larger clone sits a single base away. Systemically healthy Caucasian individuals from Russia, 35 to 50 in total and aged roughly 6 to 95 years, were included as donors. Around 9.8 milliliters of peripheral blood were collected from each donor into EDTA-treated Vacutainer tubes. Ficoll-Paque density-gradient centrifugation was used to isolate PBMCs, with at least 7 million per sample. Trizol reagent was used to extract total RNA from PBMCs, with at least 6 micrograms per sample. The percentages of naive CD45RAhigh/CD27high T cells were determined by flow cytometry on a PBMC aliquot from every donor. This record comes from a study of blood T cells in healthy people across ages (dated by TCRdb to about 2015). For context, the study as a whole: In model experiments, template switching captured about one uniquely barcoded TCR beta cDNA molecule for every two T cells. Age-related changes in TCR beta repertoire diversity were measured in the study by deep sequencing normalized with unique cDNA molecular identifiers. Donors were grouped into four age groups: young (average roughly 16 years), middle-aged (39), aged (over 55) and long-lived (roughly 80). To avoid experimental bias, donors of different ages were spread randomly across the sequencing lanes. Using the same blood draw, the study looked at two additional independent replicas of 1 million unique cDNA reads for two donors, one aged 18 to 30 and the other aged 80 or older.

Overall study outcomes, separate from this receptor: Because donor CMV infection status was unknown, age-related changes in expanded clonotypes were potentially confounded. Compared with the aged group, the long-lived group had more naive CD4+ T cells, fewer expanded clones and increased TCR diversity, suggesting age selection. There was a strong correlation between observed TCR beta diversity and the percentage of naive T cells measured by flow cytometry. Estimates of total diversity based on one million sequenced T cells were considered lower bounds and underestimates. Bulk unsorted PBMC profiling prevented conclusive comparison of naive and antigen-experienced compartments. Observed TCR beta diversity per million T cells fell roughly linearly with age, and a significant reduction was already apparent by age roughly 40.

The library came from 5' RACE. Sequencing was performed on an Illumina HiSeq 2500. A second PCR of roughly 7 to 11 cycles was performed with a sample-barcoded 5' primer and a J-beta primer mix. A template-switch 5' adaptor carrying 12 random nucleotides introduced a unique molecular identifier onto each TCR beta cDNA molecule. Each sample yielded at least 2.5 million CDR3-containing paired-end reads. All of the RNA was converted into first-strand cDNA using the Mint cDNA synthesis kit, with a TRBC-specific oligonucleotide serving as the primer. Following uracil-DNA glycosylase treatment, all cDNA underwent a first 18-cycle PCR with the universal primers M1SS and BC2_uni_R. The published analysis was carried out like this. For normalization, 1 million high-quality reads, each with a distinct molecular identifier, were randomly selected from each sample. Instead of being binned into consensus sequences, reads with shared molecular identifiers were discarded. CDR3 identification, clonotype clustering and error correction used MiTCR with a Q25 quality threshold and the strictest error-elimination algorithm. A nonparametric unseen species model with Euler transformation was used to estimate a lower bound on total TCR beta diversity. Through fastp at Q25 and MiXCR, TCRdb rebuilt clones from the public reads, retaining in-frame beta chains. Records with the same CDR3 protein are collapsed into one entry carrying the most frequent genes and DNA. The V and J calls and clone size come from TCRdb's table, not from the authors' own analysis. This sample lists about 1.4 million distinct CDR3 sequences; 59% were detected once. Over 5.5% of the sample is in the top ten clones.

This clonotype was sampled from a young man in good health. The sample taken for sequencing was blood.

The DNA reads as follows: TGTGCCAGCAGCGTACCCGGGGACGGCGGCTACACCTTC. This gives the protein CASSVPGDGGYTF. The V and J genes are TRBV9 and TRBJ1-2, and the D gene may be TRBD1, 5 bases matching. There are 13 amino acids in the CDR3, from cysteine to phenylalanine inclusive. The read is trimmed to its CDR3 DNA, 39 bases read in frame from base 1. The germline V gene provides CDR1 SGDLS and CDR2 YYNGEE. V is clipped by 1 base and J by 8 bases, and the sequence between their germline boundaries is 12 bases long.